A selection of T cell receptor beta chains follows, all from one sample in a study of early T cells in non-severe SARS-CoV-2 infection. TCRdb re-called the 5' RACE reads through MiXCR, storing one row per CDR3 protein. The sample has about 55,000 distinct CDR3 sequences; more than 13% are singletons. The material was whole blood, obtained at baseline. The receptors come from an adult who was a healthcare worker with PCR-confirmed SARS-CoV-2 infection or an uninfected control (not recorded which). Each CDR3 is given with its conserved first and last residue. Each record gives: CDR3 protein, CDR3 DNA, V gene, clone size, D gene, J gene. The D gene is left open where the match is weak. The size of a clone is reported for some rows only, either as once, few or many, or as a class for expanded clones.

CDR3aa: CASSLGVGPSYNGQFF; CDR3nt: TGTGCCAGCAGCTTAGGGGTCGGGCCATCCTACAATGGGCAGTTCTTC; v_gene: TRBV11-3; abundance: .; d_gene: .; j_gene: TRBJ2-1
CDR3aa: CASRSLMNEQFF; CDR3nt: TGTGCCAGCAGGAGCCTGATGAATGAGCAGTTCTTC; v_gene: TRBV6-1; abundance: .; d_gene: .; j_gene: TRBJ2-1
CDR3aa: CASTPTGNTEAFF; CDR3nt: TGTGCCAGCACCCCGACAGGGAACACTGAAGCTTTCTTT; v_gene: TRBV5-6; abundance: .; d_gene: .; j_gene: TRBJ1-1
CDR3aa: CASSSLTGERPQHF; CDR3nt: TGTGCCAGCAGTTCACTGACAGGGGAGAGGCCCCAGCATTTT; v_gene: TRBV12-3/TRBV12-4; abundance: .; d_gene: TRBD1; j_gene: TRBJ1-5
CDR3aa: CSARVLRDGTDTQYF; CDR3nt: TGCAGTGCTAGGGTCCTCCGCGATGGCACAGATACGCAGTATTTT; v_gene: TRBV20-1; abundance: few; d_gene: .; j_gene: TRBJ2-3
CDR3aa: CASSQGRSSYEQYF; CDR3nt: TGTGCCAGCAGCCAGGGGAGGTCCTCCTACGAGCAGTACTTC; v_gene: TRBV3-1; abundance: few; d_gene: .; j_gene: TRBJ2-7
CDR3aa: CSVEDGEYSSYEQYF; CDR3nt: TGCAGCGTTGAAGACGGGGAATACAGCTCCTACGAGCAGTACTTC; v_gene: TRBV29-1; abundance: few; d_gene: .; j_gene: TRBJ2-7
CDR3aa: CSARIAATGTDTQYF; CDR3nt: TGCAGTGCTAGAATCGCGGCCACTGGGACAGATACGCAGTATTTT; v_gene: TRBV20-1; abundance: .; d_gene: .; j_gene: TRBJ2-3
CDR3aa: CSGVGGRAGNEQFF; CDR3nt: TGCAGTGGAGTAGGCGGGAGGGCCGGAAATGAGCAGTTCTTC; v_gene: TRBV20-1; abundance: .; d_gene: TRBD2; j_gene: TRBJ2-1
CDR3aa: CASSPRTRTNEQFF; CDR3nt: TGTGCCAGCAGCCCCCGGACTCGTACTAATGAGCAGTTCTTC; v_gene: TRBV7-9; abundance: .; d_gene: .; j_gene: TRBJ2-1
CDR3aa: CASSPDIDHSPLHF; CDR3nt: TGTGCCAGCAGCCCCGACATTGATCATTCACCCCTCCACTTT; v_gene: TRBV9; abundance: few; d_gene: .; j_gene: TRBJ1-6
CDR3aa: CASNEKGLNSYNEQFF; CDR3nt: TGTGCCAGCAACGAAAAGGGACTGAACTCCTACAATGAGCAGTTCTTC; v_gene: TRBV2; abundance: medium-sized; d_gene: .; j_gene: TRBJ2-1
CDR3aa: CASSRGGTVQYF; CDR3nt: TGTGCCAGCAGTAGGGGCGGCACGGTGCAGTACTTC; v_gene: TRBV28; abundance: few; d_gene: .; j_gene: TRBJ2-7
CDR3aa: CASGLPGQTYEQYF; CDR3nt: TGTGCTAGTGGTTTGCCGGGACAGACCTACGAGCAGTACTTC; v_gene: TRBV12-5; abundance: few; d_gene: TRBD1; j_gene: TRBJ2-7
CDR3aa: CASRLQIGYGPQYF; CDR3nt: TGTGCCAGCAGGTTACAAATCGGATATGGGCCCCAGTACTTC; v_gene: TRBV12-3/TRBV12-4; abundance: .; d_gene: .; j_gene: TRBJ2-5
CDR3aa: CASSYTGERPVGEQYF; CDR3nt: TGTGCCAGCAGCTACACGGGGGAGCGGCCCGTGGGGGAGCAGTACTTC; v_gene: TRBV14; abundance: .; d_gene: .; j_gene: TRBJ2-7
CDR3aa: CASRTGNTIYF; CDR3nt: TGTGCCAGCAGGACTGGAAACACCATATATTTT; v_gene: TRBV5-4; abundance: few; d_gene: .; j_gene: TRBJ1-3
CDR3aa: CASRLMNTGELFF; CDR3nt: TGTGCCAGCAGACTTATGAACACCGGGGAGCTGTTTTTT; v_gene: TRBV2; abundance: few; d_gene: .; j_gene: TRBJ2-2
CDR3aa: CASSFGLSALGETQYF; CDR3nt: TGTGCCAGCAGCTTCGGTTTGAGCGCTCTCGGAGAGACCCAGTACTTC; v_gene: TRBV7-6; abundance: .; d_gene: .; j_gene: TRBJ2-5
CDR3aa: CASSLGGVRQPQHF; CDR3nt: TGTGCCAGCAGTTTAGGGGGCGTTCGGCAGCCCCAGCATTTT; v_gene: TRBV6-6; abundance: medium-sized; d_gene: TRBD1; j_gene: TRBJ1-5
CDR3aa: CASSPMAGDLAFF; CDR3nt: TGTGCCAGCTCACCAATGGCAGGGGATCTGGCTTTCTTT; v_gene: TRBV18; abundance: .; d_gene: .; j_gene: TRBJ1-1
CDR3aa: CSAREGELGYYF; CDR3nt: TGCAGTGCTAGAGAGGGGGAGCTGGGCTATTACTTC; v_gene: TRBV20-1; abundance: few; d_gene: .; j_gene: TRBJ2-7
CDR3aa: CASAVAGATEAFF; CDR3nt: TGTGCCAGCGCTGTGGCAGGGGCCACTGAAGCTTTCTTT; v_gene: TRBV27; abundance: few; d_gene: .; j_gene: TRBJ1-1
CDR3aa: CASSLVGGTGGTGELFF; CDR3nt: TGTGCCAGCAGCTTAGTGGGCGGGACAGGGGGCACCGGGGAGCTGTTTTTT; v_gene: TRBV7-8; abundance: .; d_gene: TRBD1; j_gene: TRBJ2-2
CDR3aa: CASSLEGTISYNEQFF; CDR3nt: TGCGCCAGCAGCTTGGAGGGGACTATTTCCTACAATGAGCAGTTCTTC; v_gene: TRBV5-1; abundance: .; d_gene: TRBD2; j_gene: TRBJ2-1
CDR3aa: CASSLGIGRVAAEAQHF; CDR3nt: TGTGCCAGCAGCTTAGGGATAGGCAGGGTAGCCGCCGAGGCCCAGCATTTT; v_gene: TRBV7-9; abundance: few; d_gene: .; j_gene: TRBJ1-5
CDR3aa: CASSEASTNEKLFF; CDR3nt: TGTGCCAGCAGTGAAGCCTCAACTAATGAAAAACTGTTTTTT; v_gene: TRBV6-1; abundance: many; d_gene: .; j_gene: TRBJ1-4
CDR3aa: CAWSEGQSNEQFF; CDR3nt: TGTGCCTGGAGTGAAGGACAGTCCAATGAGCAGTTCTTC; v_gene: TRBV30; abundance: .; d_gene: .; j_gene: TRBJ2-1
CDR3aa: CSGAAGANVLTF; CDR3nt: TGCAGTGGCGCGGCGGGGGCCAACGTCCTGACTTTC; v_gene: TRBV20-1; abundance: few; d_gene: .; j_gene: TRBJ2-6
CDR3aa: CASSKETGGKKTQYF; CDR3nt: TGCGCCAGCAGCAAAGAGACAGGGGGCAAAAAGACCCAGTACTTC; v_gene: TRBV5-1; abundance: few; d_gene: TRBD1; j_gene: TRBJ2-5
CDR3aa: CASSPGRGETQYF; CDR3nt: TGTGCCAGCAGCCCCGGAAGGGGGGAGACCCAGTACTTC; v_gene: TRBV7-3; abundance: few; d_gene: .; j_gene: TRBJ2-5
CDR3aa: CASSLVGTGVSEQYF; CDR3nt: TGTGCCAGCAGCTTAGTGGGGACAGGGGTATCGGAGCAGTACTTC; v_gene: TRBV7-9; abundance: few; d_gene: TRBD1; j_gene: TRBJ2-7